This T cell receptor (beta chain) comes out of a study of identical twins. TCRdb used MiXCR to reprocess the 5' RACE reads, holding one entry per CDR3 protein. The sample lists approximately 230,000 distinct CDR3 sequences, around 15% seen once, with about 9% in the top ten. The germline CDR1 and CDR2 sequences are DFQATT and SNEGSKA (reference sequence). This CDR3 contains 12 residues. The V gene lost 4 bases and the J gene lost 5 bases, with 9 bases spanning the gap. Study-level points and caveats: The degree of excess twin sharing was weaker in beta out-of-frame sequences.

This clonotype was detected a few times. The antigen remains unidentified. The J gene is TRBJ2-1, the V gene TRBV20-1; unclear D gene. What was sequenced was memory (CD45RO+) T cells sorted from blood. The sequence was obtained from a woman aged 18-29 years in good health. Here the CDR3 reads CSAISGNNEQFF. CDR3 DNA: TGCAGTGCTATCTCGGGCAACAATGAGCAGTTCTTC.